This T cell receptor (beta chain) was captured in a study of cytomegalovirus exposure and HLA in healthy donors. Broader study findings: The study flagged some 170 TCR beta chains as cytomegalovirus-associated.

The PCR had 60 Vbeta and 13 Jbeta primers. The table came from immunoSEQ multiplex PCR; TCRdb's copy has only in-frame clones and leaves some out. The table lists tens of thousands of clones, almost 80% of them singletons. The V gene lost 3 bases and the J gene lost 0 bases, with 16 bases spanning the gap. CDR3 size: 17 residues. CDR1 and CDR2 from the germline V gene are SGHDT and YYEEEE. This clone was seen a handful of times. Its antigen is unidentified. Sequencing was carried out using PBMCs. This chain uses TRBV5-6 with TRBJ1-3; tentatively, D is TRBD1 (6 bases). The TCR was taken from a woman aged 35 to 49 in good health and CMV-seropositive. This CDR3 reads CASSSTGVRSSGNTIYF. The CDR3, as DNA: TGTGCCAGCAGCTCGACAGGAGTGAGGAGCTCTGGAAACACCATATATTTT. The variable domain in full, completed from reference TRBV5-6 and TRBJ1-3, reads DAGVTQSPTHLIKTRGQQVTLRCSPKSGHDTVSWYQQALGQGPQFIFQYYEEEERQRGNFPDRFSGHQFPNYSSELNVNALLLGDSALYLCASSSTGVRSSGNTIYFGEGSWLTVV.